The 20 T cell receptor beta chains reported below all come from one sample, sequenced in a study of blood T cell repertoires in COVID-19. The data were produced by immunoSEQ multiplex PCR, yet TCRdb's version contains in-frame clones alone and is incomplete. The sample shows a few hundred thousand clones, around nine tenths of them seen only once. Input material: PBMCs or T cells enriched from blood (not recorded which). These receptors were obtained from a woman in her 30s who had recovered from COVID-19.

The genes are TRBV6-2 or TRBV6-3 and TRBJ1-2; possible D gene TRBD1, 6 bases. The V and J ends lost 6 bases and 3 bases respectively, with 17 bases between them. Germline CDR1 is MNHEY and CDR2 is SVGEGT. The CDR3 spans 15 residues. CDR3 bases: TGTGCCAGCAGCCACCCCCAGGGGAGTTACTATGGCTACACCTTC. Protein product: CASSHPQGSYYGYTF.

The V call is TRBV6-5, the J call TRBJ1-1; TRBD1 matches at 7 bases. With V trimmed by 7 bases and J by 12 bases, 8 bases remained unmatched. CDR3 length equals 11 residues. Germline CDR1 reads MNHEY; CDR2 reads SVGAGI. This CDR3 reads CASIFYRGTFF. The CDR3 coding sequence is TGTGCCAGCATTTTCTACAGGGGAACTTTCTTT.

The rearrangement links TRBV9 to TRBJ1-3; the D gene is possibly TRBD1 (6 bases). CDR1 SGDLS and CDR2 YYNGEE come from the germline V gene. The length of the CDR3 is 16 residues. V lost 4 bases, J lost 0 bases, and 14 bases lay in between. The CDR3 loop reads CASSTSTGLSGNTIYF. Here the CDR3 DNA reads TGTGCCAGCAGCACCTCGACAGGTCTCTCTGGAAACACCATATATTTT.

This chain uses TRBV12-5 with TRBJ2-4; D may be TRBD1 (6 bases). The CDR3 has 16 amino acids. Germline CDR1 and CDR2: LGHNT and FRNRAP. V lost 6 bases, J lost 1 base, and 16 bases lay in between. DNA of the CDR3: TGTGCTAGTGGCCGGGACACCCTCTGGGCCAAAAACATTCAGTACTTC. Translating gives CASGRDTLWAKNIQYF.

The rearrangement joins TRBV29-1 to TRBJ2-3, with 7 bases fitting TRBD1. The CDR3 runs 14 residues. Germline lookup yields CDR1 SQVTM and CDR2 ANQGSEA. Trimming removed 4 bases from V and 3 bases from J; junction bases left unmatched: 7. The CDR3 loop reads CSVVGQERTDTQYF. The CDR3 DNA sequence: TGCAGCGTTGTCGGACAGGAGCGGACAGATACGCAGTATTTT.

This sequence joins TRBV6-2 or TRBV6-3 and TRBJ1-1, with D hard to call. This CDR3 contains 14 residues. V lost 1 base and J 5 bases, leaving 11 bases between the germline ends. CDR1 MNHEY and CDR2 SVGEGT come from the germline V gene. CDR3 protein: CASSYYGKKTEAFF. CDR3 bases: TGTGCCAGCAGTTACTACGGGAAGAAGACTGAAGCTTTCTTT.

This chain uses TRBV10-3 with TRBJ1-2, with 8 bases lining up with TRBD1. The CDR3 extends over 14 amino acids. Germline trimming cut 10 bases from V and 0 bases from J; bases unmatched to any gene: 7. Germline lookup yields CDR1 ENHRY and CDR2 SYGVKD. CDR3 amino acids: CATDRGQPNYGYTF. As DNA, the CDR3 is TGTGCCACCGACAGGGGACAGCCTAACTATGGCTACACCTTC.

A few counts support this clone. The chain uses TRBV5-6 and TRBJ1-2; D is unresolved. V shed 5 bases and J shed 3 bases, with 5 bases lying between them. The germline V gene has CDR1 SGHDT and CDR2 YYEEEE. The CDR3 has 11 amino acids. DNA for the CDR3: TGTGCCAGCAGTAGCTACTATGGCTACACCTTC. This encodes CASSSYYGYTF.

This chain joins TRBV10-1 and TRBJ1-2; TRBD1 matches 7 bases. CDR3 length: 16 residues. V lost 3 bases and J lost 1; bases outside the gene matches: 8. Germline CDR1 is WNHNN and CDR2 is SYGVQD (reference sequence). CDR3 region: CASSDPGTVINYGYTF. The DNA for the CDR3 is TGCGCCAGCAGTGATCCCGGGACAGTGATTAACTATGGCTACACCTTC.

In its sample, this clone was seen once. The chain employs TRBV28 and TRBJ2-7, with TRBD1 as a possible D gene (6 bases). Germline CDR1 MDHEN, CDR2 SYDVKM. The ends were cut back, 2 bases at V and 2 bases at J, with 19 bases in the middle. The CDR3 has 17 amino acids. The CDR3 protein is CASSLVFFGDNPYEQYF. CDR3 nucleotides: TGTGCCAGCAGTTTAGTGTTTTTCGGGGACAACCCCTACGAGCAGTACTTC.

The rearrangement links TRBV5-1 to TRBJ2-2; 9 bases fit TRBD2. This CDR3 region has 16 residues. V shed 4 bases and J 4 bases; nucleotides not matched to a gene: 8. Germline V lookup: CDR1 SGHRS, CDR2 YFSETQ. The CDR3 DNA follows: TGCGCCAGCAGCCACCGGACTAGCGATGGCACCGGGGAGCTGTTTTTT. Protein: CASSHRTSDGTGELFF.

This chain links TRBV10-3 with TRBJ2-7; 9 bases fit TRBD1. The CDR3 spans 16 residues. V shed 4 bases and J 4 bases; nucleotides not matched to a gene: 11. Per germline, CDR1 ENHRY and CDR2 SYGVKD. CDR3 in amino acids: CAISGQVGTGTYEQYF. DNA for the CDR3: TGTGCCATCAGTGGACAAGTCGGGACAGGGACATACGAGCAGTACTTC.

For the CDR3, the DNA is TGCGCCAGCAGCCGCCTAACAGGGGGCGGTGAAAAACTGTTTTTT. It is translated as CASSRLTGGGEKLFF. The chain recombines TRBV5-1 with TRBJ1-4, with 9 bases lining up with TRBD1. The CDR3 runs to 15 residues. Germline CDR1 SGHRS, CDR2 YFSETQ. Trimming removed 4 bases from V and 7 bases from J; junction bases left unmatched: 8.

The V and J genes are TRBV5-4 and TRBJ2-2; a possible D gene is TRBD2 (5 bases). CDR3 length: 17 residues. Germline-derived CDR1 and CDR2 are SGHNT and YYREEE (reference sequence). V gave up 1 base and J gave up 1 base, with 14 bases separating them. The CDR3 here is CASSLSSVALNTGELFF. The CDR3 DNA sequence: TGTGCCAGCAGCTTGTCTTCGGTAGCGTTGAACACCGGGGAGCTGTTTTTT.

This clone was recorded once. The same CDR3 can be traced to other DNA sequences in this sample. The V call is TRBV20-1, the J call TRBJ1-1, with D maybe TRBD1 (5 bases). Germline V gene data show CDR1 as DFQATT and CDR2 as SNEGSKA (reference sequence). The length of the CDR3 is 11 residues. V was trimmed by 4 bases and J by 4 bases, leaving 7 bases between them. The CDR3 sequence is CSATRGTEAFF. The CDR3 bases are TGCAGTGCTACTAGGGGCACTGAAGCTTTCTTT.

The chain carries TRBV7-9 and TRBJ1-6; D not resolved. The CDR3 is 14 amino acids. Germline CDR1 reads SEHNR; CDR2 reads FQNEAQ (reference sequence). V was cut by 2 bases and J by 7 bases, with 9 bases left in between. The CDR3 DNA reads TGTGCCAGCAGCTTACCGACGACAAATTCACCCCTCCACTTT. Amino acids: CASSLPTTNSPLHF. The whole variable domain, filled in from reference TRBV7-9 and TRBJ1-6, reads DTGVSQNPRHKITKRGQNVTFRCDPISEHNRLYWYRQTLGQGPEFLTYFQNEAQLEKSRLLSDRFSAERPKGSFSTLEIQRTEQGDSAMYLCASSLPTTNSPLHFGNGTRLTVT.

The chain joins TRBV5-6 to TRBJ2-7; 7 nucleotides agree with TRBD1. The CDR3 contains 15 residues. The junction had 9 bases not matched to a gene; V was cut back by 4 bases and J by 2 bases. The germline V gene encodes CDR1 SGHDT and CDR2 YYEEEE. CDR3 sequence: CASSPMGTEPYEQYF. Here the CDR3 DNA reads TGTGCCAGCAGCCCGATGGGGACAGAGCCCTACGAGCAGTACTTC.

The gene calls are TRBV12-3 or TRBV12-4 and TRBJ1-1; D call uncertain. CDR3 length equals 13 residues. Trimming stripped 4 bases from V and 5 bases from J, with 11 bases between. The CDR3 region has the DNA TGTGCCAGCAGTTCCGTCCGAGGAACTGAAGCTTTCTTT. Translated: CASSSVRGTEAFF.

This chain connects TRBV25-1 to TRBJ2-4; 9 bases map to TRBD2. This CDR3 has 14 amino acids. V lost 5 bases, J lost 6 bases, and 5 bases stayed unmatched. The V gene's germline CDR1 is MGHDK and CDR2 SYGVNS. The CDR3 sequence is CASSWTSDGNIQYF. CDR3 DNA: TGTGCCAGCAGTTGGACTAGCGACGGAAACATTCAGTACTTC.

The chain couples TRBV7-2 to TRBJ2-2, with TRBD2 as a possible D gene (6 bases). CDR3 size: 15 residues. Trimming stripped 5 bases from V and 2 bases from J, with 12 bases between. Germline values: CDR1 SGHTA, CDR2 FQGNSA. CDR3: CASSRSGLNTGELFF. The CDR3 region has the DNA TGTGCCAGCAGCCGCAGCGGACTAAACACCGGGGAGCTGTTTTTT. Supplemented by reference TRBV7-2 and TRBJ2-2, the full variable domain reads GAGVSQSPSNKVTEKGKDVELRCDPISGHTALYWYRQSLGQGLEFLIYFQGNSAPDKSGLPSDRFSAERTGGSVSTLTIQRTQQEDSAVYLCASSRSGLNTGELFFGEGSRLTVL.